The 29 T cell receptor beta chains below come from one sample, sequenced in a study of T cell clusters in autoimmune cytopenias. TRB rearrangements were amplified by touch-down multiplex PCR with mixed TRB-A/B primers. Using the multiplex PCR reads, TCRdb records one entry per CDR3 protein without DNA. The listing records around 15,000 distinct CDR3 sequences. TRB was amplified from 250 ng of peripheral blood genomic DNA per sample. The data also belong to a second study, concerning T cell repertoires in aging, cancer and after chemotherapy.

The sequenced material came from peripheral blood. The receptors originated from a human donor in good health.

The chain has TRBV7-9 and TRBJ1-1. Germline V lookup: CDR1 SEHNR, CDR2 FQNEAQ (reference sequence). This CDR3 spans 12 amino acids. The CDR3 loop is CASSFREAEAFF.

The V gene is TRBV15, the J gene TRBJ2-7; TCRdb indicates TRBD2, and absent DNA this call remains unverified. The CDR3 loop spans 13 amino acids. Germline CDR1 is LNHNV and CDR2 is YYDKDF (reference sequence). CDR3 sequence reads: CATSAGGRYEQYF.

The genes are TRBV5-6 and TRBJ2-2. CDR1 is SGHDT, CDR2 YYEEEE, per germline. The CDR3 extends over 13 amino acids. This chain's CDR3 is CASSLDVTGELFF. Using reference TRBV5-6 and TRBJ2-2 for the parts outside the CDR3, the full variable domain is DAGVTQSPTHLIKTRGQQVTLRCSPKSGHDTVSWYQQALGQGPQFIFQYYEEEERQRGNFPDRFSGHQFPNYSSELNVNALLLGDSALYLCASSLDVTGELFFGEGSRLTVL.

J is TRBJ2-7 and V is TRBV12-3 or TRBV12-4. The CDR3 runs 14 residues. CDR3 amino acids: CASTFSTDQAEQYF.

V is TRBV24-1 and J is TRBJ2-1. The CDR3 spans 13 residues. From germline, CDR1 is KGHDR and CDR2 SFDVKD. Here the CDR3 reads CATSPDWNNEQFF.

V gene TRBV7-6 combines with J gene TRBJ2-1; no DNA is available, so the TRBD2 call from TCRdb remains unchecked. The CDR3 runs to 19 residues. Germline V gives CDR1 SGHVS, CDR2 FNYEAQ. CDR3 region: CASSLGQGARLAAYNEQFF.

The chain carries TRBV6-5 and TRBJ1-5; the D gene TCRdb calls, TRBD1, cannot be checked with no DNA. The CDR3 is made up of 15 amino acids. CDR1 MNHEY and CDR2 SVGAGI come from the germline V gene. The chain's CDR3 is CASSYSRTGAQPQHF.

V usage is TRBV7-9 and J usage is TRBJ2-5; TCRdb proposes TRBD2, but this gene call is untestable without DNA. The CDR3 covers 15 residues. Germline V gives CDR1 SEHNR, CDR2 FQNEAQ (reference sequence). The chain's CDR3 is CASSLGGVVGETQYF. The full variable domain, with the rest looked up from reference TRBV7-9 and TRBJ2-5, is DTGVSQNPRHKITKRGQNVTFRCDPISEHNRLYWYRQTLGQGPEFLTYFQNEAQLEKSRLLSDRFSAERPKGSFSTLEIQRTEQGDSAMYLCASSLGGVVGETQYFGPGTRLLVL.

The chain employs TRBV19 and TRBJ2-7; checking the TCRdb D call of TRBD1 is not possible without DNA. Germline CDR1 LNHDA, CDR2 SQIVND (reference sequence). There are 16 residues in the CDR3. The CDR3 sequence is CASSTSTPGPNGEQYF.

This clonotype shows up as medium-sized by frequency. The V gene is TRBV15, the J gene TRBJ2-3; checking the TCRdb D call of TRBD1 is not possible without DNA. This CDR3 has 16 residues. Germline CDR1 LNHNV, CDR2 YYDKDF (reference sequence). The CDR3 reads CATSRDITGPTDTQYF. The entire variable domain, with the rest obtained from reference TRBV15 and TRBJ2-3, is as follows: DAMVIQNPRYQVTQFGKPVTLSCSQTLNHNVMYWYQQKSSQAPKLLFHYYDKDFNNEADTPDNFQSRRPNTSFCFLDIRSPGLGDTAMYLCATSRDITGPTDTQYFGPGTRLTVL.

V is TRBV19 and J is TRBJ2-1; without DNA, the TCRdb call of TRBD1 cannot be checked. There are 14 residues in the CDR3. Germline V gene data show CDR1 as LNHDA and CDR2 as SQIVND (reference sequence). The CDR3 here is CASSIGGKSNEQFF.

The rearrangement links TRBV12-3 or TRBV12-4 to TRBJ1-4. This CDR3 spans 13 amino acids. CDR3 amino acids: CASTVYGRGKLFF.

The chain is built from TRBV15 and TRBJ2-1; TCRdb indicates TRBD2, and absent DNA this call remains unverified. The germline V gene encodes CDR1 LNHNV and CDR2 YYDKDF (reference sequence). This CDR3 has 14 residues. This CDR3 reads CATSRGREDIEQFF.

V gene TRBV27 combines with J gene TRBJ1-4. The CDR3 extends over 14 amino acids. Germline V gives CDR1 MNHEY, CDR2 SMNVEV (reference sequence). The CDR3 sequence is CASSYRGMGEKLFF.

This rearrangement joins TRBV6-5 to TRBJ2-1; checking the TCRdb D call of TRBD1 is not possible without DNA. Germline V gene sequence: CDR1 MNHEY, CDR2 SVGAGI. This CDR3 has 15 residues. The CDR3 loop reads CASSYSSRLPNEQFF.

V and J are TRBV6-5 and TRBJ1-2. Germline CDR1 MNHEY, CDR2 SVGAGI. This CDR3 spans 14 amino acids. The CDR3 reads CASSYSGSPYGYTF.

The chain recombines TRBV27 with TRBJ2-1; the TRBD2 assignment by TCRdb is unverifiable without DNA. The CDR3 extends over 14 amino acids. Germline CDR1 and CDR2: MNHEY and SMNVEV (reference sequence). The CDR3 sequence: CASRSGRALREQFF.

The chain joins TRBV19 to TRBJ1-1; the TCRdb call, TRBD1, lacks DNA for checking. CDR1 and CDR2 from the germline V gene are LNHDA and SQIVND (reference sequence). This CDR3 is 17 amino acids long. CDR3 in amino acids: CASTPLAGRGGNGEAFF.

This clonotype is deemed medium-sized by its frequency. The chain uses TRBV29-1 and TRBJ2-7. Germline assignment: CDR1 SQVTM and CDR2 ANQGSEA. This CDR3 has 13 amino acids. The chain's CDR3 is CSVEFGTPYEQYF.

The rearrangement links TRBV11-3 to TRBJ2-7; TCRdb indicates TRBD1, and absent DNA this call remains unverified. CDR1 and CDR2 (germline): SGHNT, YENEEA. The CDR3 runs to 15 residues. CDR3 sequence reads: CASSLSTGGSYEQYF.

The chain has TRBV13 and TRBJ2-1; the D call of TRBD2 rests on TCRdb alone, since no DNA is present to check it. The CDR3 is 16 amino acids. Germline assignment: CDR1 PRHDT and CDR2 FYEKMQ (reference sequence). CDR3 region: CASSLGDSPPYNEQFF.

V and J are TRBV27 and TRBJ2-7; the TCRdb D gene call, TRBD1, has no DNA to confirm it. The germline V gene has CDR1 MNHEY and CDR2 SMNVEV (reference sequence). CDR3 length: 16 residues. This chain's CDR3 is CASSLSSGTGFYEQYF.

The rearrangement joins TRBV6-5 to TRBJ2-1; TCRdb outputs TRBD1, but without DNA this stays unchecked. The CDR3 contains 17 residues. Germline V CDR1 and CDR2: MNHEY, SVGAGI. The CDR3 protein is CASSYRVIGGRAAEQFF.

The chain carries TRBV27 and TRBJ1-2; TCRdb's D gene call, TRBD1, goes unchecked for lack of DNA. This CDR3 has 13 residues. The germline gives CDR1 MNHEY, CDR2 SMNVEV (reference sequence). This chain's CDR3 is CASSLHEGIGYTF.

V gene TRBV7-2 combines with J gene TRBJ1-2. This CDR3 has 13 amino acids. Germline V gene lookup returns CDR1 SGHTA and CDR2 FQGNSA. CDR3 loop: CASSLDLQRGYTF.

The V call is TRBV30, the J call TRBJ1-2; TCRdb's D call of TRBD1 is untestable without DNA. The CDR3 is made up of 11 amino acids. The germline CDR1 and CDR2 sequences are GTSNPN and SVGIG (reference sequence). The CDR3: CAWRQGRGYTF.

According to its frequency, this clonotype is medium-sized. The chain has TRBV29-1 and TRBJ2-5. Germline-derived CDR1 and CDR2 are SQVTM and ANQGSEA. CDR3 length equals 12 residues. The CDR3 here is CSLSWGQETQYF.

Here the CDR3 reads CASTKDRLFQPQHF. The J gene is TRBJ1-5, the V gene TRBV19; TCRdb proposes TRBD1, but this gene call is untestable without DNA. CDR1 LNHDA and CDR2 SQIVND come from the germline V gene (reference sequence). The CDR3 spans 14 residues. Full variable domain (outside the CDR3, taken from reference TRBV19 and TRBJ1-5): DGGITQSPKYLFRKEGQNVTLSCEQNLNHDAMYWYRQDPGQGLRLIYYSQIVNDFQKGDIAEGYSVSREKKESFPLTVTSAQKNPTAFYLCASTKDRLFQPQHFGDGTRLSIL.

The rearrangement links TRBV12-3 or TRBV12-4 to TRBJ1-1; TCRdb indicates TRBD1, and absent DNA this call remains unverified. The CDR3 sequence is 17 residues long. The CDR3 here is CASSNRQGVGMDTEAFF.